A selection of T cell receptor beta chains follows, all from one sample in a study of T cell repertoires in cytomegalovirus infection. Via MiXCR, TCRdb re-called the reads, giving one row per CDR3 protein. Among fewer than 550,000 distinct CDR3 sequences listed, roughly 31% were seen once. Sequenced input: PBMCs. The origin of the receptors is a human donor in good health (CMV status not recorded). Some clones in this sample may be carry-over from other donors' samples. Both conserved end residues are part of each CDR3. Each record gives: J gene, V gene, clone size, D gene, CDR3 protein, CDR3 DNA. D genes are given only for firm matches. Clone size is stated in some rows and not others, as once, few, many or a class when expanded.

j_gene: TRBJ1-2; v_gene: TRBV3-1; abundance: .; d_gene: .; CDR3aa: CASSQHITGRRLYGYTF; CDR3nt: TGTGCCAGCAGCCAGCACATAACGGGACGGCGACTGTATGGCTACACCTTC
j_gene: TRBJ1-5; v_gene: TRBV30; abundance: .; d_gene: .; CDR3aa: CAWSIRGGDHQPQHF; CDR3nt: TGTGCCTGGAGTATCCGTGGGGGGGACCATCAGCCCCAGCATTTT
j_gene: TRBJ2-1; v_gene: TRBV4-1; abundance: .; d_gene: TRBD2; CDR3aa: CASSQGGGSYNEQFF; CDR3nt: TGCGCCAGCAGCCAAGGCGGGGGCTCCTACAATGAGCAGTTCTTC
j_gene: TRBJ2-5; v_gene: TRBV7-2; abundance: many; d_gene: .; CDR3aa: CASSLVVAGQLRQETQYF; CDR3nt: TGTGCCAGCAGCTTAGTGGTGGCAGGCCAGCTACGCCAAGAGACCCAGTACTTC
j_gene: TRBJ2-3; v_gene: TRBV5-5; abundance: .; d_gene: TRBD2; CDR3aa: CASIPGSGGDTDTQYF; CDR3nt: TGTGCCAGCATTCCGGGGAGCGGGGGGGACACAGATACGCAGTATTTT
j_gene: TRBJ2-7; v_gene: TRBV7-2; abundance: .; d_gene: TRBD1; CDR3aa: CASSYDPLTGNIEQYF; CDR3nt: TGTGCCAGCAGCTACGATCCACTGACAGGGAATATCGAGCAGTACTTC
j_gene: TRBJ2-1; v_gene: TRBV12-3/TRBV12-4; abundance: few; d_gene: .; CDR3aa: CASSLFSSSSAGYNEQFF; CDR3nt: TGTGCCAGCAGTTTATTTTCTTCTTCTTCCGCCGGATACAATGAGCAGTTCTTC
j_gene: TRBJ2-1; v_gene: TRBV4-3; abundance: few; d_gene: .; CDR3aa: CASSQEHRVGQQFF; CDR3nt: TGCGCCAGCAGCCAAGAACACAGGGTCGGGCAACAGTTCTTC
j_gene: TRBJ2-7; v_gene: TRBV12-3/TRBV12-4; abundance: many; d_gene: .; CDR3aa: CASSFKHEQYF; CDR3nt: TGTGCCAGCAGTTTCAAGCACGAGCAGTACTTC
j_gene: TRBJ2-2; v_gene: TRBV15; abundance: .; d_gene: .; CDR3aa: CATSLSTGELFF; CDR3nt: TGTGCCACCAGCCTAAGTACCGGGGAGCTGTTTTTT
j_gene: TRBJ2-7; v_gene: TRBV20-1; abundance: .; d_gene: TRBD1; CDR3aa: CSAPRTGTYEQYF; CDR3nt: TGCAGTGCTCCACGGACAGGGACCTACGAGCAGTACTTC
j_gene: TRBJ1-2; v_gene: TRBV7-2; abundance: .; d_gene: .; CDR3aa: CASSLAGQSNYGYTF; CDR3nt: TGTGCCAGCAGCTTAGCGGGACAATCAAACTATGGCTACACCTTC
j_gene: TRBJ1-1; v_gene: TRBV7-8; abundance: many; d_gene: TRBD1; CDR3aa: CASSPDRGWNTEAFF; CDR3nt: TGTGCCAGCAGCCCCGACAGGGGTTGGAACACTGAAGCTTTCTTT
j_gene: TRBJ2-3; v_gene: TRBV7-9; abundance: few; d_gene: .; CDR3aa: CASTLTGPGAPDTQYF; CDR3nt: TGTGCCAGCACCCTAACAGGTCCCGGTGCTCCAGATACGCAGTATTTT
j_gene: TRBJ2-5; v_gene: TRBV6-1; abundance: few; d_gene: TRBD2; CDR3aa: CASSRTSEGETQYF; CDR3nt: TGTGCCAGCAGTAGGACTAGCGAGGGAGAGACCCAGTACTTC
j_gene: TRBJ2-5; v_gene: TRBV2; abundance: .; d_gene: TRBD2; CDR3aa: CASSGSRTSGSQETQYF; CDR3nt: TGTGCCAGCAGTGGTAGTCGGACTAGCGGATCTCAAGAGACCCAGTACTTC
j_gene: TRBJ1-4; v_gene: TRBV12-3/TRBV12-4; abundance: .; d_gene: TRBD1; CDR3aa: CASSFRGPGEKLFF; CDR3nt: TGTGCCAGCAGTTTCAGGGGGCCGGGGGAAAAACTGTTTTTT
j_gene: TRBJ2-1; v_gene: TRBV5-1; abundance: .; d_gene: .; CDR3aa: CASSLIQVYSYNEQFF; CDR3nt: TGCGCCAGCAGCTTGATCCAGGTCTATTCCTACAATGAGCAGTTCTTC
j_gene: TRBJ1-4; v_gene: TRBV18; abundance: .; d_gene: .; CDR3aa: CASSRDRNEKLFF; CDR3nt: TGTGCCAGCTCACGCGACAGAAATGAAAAACTGTTTTTT
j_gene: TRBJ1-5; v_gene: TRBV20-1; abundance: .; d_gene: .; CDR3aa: CSARDGNRDLGQPQHF; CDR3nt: TGCAGTGCTAGAGATGGGAACAGGGATTTAGGACAGCCCCAGCATTTT
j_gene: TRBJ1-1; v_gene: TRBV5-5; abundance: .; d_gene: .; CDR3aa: CASSLDGKRWLRTEAFF; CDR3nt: TGTGCCAGCAGCTTGGATGGGAAGCGGTGGTTGAGGACTGAAGCTTTCTTT
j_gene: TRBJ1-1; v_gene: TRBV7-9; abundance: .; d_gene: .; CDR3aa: CASLLGGKTEAFF; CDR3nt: TGTGCCAGCCTACTCGGGGGGAAGACTGAAGCTTTCTTT
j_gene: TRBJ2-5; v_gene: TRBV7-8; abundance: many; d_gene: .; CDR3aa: CASSPKNLETQYF; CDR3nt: TGTGCCAGCAGTCCGAAAAATCTAGAGACCCAGTACTTC
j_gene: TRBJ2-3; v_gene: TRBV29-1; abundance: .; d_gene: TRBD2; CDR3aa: CSGGTSGTDTQYF; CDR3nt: TGCAGCGGAGGGACTAGCGGCACAGATACGCAGTATTTT
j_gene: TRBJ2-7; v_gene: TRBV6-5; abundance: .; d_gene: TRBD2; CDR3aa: CASSLASGGAYYEQYF; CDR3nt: TGTGCCAGCAGTTTGGCTAGCGGGGGGGCTTACTACGAGCAGTACTTC
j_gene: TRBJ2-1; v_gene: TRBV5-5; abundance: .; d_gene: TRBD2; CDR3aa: CASSLGLLAGDHEQFF; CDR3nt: TGTGCCAGCAGCTTGGGCTTACTAGCGGGGGACCATGAGCAGTTCTTC
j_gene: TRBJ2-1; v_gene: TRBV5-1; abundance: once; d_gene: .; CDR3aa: CASSLQELGNEQFF; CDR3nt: TGCGCCAGCAGCTTGCAAGAGTTAGGGAATGAGCAGTTCTTC
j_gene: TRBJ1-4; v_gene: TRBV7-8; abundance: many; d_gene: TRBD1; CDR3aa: CASSLRGTGAEKLFF; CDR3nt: TGTGCCAGCAGCTTAAGAGGGACAGGGGCCGAAAAACTGTTTTTT
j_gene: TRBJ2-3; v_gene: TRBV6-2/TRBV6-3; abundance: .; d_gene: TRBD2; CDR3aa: CASKASGVFGSDTQYF; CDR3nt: TGTGCCAGCAAGGCTAGCGGGGTATTTGGGTCAGATACGCAGTATTTT
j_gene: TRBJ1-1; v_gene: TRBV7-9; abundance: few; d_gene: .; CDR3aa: CASSYWGRGGGEAFF; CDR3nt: TGTGCCAGCAGCTACTGGGGTCGGGGTGGTGGTGAAGCTTTCTTT
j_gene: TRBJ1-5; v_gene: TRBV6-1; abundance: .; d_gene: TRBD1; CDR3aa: CASSGWLTGARGNQPQHF; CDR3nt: TGTGCCAGCAGTGGATGGTTAACAGGGGCGCGTGGCAATCAGCCCCAGCATTTT
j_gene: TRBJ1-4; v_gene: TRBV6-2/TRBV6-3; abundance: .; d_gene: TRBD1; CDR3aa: CATSRTGATGKLFF; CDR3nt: TGTGCCACGTCTCGAACAGGGGCCACCGGAAAACTGTTTTTT
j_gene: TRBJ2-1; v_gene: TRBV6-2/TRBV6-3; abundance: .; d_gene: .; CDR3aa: CASRPSGGGGNEQFF; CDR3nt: TGTGCCAGCAGGCCATCAGGAGGGGGTGGTAATGAGCAGTTCTTC
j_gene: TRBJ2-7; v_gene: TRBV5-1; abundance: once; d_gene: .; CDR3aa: CASSLAADQQVEQYF; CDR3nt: TGCGCCAGCAGCCTAGCCGCGGACCAGCAGGTCGAGCAGTACTTC
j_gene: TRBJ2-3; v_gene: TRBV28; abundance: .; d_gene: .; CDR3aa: CASSLEVAAQYF; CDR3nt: TGTGCCAGCAGTTTAGAGGTAGCGGCGCAGTATTTT
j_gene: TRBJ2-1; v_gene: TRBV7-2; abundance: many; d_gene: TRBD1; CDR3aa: CASSLVRGPSSYNEQFF; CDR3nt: TGTGCCAGCAGCTTAGTCAGGGGGCCAAGCTCCTACAATGAGCAGTTCTTC
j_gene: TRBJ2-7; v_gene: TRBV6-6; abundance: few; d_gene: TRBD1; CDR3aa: CASKRTGGSSYEQYF; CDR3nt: TGTGCCAGCAAAAGGACAGGGGGAAGCTCCTACGAGCAGTACTTC
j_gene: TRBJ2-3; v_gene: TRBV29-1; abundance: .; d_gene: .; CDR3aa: CSVEDQGARLSTDTQYF; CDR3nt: TGCAGCGTTGAAGATCAGGGCGCCCGGTTAAGCACAGATACGCAGTATTTT
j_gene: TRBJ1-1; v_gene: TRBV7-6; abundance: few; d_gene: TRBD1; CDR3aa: CASSWGTGGTEAFF; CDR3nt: TGTGCCAGCAGCTGGGGGACAGGGGGCACTGAAGCTTTCTTT
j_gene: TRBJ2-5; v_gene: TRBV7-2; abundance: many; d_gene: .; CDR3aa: CASSLLGTETQYF; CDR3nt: TGTGCCAGCAGCTTATTGGGGACGGAGACCCAGTACTTC
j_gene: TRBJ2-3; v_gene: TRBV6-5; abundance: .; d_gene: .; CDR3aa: CASRAGTPPGDTQYF; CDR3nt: TGTGCCAGCAGAGCCGGGACACCCCCGGGAGATACGCAGTATTTT
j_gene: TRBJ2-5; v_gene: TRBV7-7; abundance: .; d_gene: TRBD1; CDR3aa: CASSLAPTDRVETQYF; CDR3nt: TGTGCTAGCAGCTTAGCCCCGACCGACAGGGTAGAGACCCAGTACTTC
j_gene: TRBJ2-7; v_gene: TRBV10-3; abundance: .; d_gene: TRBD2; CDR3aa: CAISEQGLAGDLAYEKYF; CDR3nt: TGTGCCATCAGTGAGCAGGGACTAGCGGGGGACCTAGCCTACGAGAAGTACTTC
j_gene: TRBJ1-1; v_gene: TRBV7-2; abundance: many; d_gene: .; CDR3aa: CASNKNGAVNTEAFF; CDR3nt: TGTGCCAGCAACAAAAACGGGGCAGTGAACACTGAAGCTTTCTTT
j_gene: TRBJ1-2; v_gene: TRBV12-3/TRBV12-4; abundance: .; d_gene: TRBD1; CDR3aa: CASRRTGGGGYTF; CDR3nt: TGTGCCAGCAGACGGACAGGCGGCGGCGGCTACACCTTC